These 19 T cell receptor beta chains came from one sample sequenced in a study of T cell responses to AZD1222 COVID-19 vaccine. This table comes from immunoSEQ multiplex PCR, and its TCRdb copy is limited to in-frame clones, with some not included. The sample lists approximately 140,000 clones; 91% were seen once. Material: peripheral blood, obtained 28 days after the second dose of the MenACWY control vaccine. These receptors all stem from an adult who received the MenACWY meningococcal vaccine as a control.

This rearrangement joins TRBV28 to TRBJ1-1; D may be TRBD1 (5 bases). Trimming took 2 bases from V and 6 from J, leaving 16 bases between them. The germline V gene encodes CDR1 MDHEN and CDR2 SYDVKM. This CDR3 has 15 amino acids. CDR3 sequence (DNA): TGTGCCAGCAGTTTAACGGGCCAGGGTGGCGCTGAAGCTTTCTTT. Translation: CASSLTGQGGAEAFF.

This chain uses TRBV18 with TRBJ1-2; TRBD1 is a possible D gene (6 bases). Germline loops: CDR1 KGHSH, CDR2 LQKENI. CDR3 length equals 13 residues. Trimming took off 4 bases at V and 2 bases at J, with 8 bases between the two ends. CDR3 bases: TGTGCCAGCTCACTAGGACAGAACTATGGCTACACCTTC. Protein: CASSLGQNYGYTF.

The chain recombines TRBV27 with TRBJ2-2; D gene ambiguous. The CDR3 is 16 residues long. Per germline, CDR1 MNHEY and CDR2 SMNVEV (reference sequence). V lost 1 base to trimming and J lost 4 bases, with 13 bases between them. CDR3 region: CASSLWIPGTTGELFF. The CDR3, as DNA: TGTGCCAGCAGTTTATGGATCCCAGGAACCACCGGGGAGCTGTTTTTT.

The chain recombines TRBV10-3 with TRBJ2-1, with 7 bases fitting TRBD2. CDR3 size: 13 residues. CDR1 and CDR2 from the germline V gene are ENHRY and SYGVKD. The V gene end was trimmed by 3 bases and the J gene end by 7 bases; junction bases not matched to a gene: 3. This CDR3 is CAISDLAENEQFF. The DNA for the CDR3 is TGTGCCATCAGTGATCTAGCGGAGAATGAGCAGTTCTTC.

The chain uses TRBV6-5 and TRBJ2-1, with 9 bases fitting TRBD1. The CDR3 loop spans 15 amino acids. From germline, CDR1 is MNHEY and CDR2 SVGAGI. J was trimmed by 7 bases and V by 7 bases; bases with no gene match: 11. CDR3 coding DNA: TGTGCCAGCACCGACCCCGGGACAGGGCGTAATGAGCAGTTCTTC. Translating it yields CASTDPGTGRNEQFF.

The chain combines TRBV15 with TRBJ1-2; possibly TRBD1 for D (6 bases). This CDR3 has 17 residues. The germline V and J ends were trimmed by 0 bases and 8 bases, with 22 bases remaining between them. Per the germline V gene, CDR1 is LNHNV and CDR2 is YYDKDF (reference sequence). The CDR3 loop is CATSRELQTGTYSGYTF. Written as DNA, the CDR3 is TGTGCCACCAGCAGAGAACTTCAGACAGGTACCTACTCCGGCTACACCTTC.

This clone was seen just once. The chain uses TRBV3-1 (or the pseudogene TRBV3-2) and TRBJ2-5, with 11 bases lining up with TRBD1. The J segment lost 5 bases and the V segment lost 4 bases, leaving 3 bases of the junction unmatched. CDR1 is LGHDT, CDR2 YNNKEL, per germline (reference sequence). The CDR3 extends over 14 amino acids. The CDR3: CASSPGQGVETQYF. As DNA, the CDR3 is TGTGCCAGCAGCCCGGGACAGGGGGTCGAGACCCAGTACTTC.

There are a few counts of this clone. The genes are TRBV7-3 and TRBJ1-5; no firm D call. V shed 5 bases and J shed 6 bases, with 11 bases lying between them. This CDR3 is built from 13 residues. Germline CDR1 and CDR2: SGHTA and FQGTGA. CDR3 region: CASSPGPGQPQHF. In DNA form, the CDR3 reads TGTGCCAGCAGCCCCGGACCGGGTCAGCCCCAGCATTTT.

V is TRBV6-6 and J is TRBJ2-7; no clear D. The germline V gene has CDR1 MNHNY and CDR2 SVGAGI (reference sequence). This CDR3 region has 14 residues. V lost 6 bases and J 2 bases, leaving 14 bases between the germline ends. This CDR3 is CASRSLTSAYEQYF. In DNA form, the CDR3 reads TGTGCCAGCAGGAGTTTGACTTCGGCCTACGAGCAGTACTTC.

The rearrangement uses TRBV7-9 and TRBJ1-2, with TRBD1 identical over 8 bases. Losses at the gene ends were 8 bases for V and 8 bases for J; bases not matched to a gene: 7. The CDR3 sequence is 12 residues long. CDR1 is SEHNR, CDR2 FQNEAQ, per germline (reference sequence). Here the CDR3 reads CASETGVRGYTF. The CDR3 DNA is TGTGCCAGCGAGACAGGGGTTCGGGGCTACACCTTC.

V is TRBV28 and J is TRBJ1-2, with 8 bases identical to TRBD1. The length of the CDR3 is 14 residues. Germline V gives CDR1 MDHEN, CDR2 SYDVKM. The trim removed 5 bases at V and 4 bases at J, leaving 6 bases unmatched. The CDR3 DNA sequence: TGTGCCAGCAGTCGACAGGGGTATAGCTATGGCTACACCTTC. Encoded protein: CASSRQGYSYGYTF.

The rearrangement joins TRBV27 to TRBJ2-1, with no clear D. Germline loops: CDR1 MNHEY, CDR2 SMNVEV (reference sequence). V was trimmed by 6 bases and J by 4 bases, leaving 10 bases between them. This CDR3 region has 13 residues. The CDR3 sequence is CASSYQDYNEQFF. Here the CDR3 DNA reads TGTGCCAGCAGCTACCAAGATTACAATGAGCAGTTCTTC.

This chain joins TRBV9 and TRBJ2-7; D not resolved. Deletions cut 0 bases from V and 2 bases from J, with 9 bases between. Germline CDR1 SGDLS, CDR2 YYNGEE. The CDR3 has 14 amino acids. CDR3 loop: CASSVAGGTYEQYF. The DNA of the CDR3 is TGTGCCAGCAGCGTAGCAGGCGGAACCTACGAGCAGTACTTC.

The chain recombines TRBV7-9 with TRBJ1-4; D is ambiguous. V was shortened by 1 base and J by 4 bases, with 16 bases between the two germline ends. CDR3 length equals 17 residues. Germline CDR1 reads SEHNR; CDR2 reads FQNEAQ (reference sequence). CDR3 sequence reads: CASSLDQAGMYNEKLFF. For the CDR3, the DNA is TGTGCCAGCAGCTTAGATCAGGCGGGGATGTATAATGAAAAACTGTTTTTT.

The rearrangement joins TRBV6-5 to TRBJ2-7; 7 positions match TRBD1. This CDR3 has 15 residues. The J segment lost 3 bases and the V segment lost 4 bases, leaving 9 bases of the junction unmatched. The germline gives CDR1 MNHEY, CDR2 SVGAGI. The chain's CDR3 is CASSSSGQANYEQYF. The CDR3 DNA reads TGTGCCAGCAGTTCCTCCGGACAGGCCAACTACGAGCAGTACTTC.

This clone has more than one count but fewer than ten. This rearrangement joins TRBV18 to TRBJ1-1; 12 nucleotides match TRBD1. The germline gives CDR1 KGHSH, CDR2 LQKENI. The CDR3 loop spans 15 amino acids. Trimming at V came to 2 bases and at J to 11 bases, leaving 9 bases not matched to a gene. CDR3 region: CASSPMPGQGAKAFF. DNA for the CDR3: TGTGCCAGCTCACCAATGCCGGGACAGGGGGCGAAGGCTTTCTTT. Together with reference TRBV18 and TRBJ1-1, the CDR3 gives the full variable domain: NAGVMQNPRHLVRRRGQEARLRCSPMKGHSHVYWYRQLPEEGLKFMVYLQKENIIDESGMPKERFSAEFPKEGPSILRIQQVVRGDSAAYFCASSPMPGQGAKAFFGQGTRLTVV.

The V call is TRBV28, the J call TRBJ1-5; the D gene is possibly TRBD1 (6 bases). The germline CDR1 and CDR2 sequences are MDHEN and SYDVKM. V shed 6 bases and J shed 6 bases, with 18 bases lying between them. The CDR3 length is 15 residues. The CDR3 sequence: CASSLATGFSQPQHF. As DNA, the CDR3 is TGTGCCAGCAGCCTCGCAACAGGGTTTAGTCAGCCCCAGCATTTT.

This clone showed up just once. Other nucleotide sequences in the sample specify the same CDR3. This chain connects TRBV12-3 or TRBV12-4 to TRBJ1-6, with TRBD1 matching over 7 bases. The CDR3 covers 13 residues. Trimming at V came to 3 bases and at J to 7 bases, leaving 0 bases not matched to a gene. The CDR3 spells CASSLTGNSPLHF. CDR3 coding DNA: TGTGCCAGCAGTTTGACAGGGAATTCACCCCTCCACTTT.

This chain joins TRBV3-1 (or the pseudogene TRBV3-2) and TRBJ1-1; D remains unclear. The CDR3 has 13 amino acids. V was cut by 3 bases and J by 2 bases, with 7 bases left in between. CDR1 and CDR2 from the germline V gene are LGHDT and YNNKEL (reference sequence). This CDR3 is CASSQTPNTEAFF. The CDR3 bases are TGTGCCAGCAGCCAGACACCAAACACTGAAGCTTTCTTT.